The next 22 T cell receptor beta chains were all read from a single sample in a study of CXCR3-negative and CXCR3-positive naive CD8 T cells (dated by TCRdb to the late 2010s). These reads were obtained on a NextSeq 550. The Human TCR Profiling Kit (MiLaboratory) was used to prepare UMI-labeled 5' RACE TRB cDNA libraries. Each CDR3 protein sequence appears as one entry after TCRdb reprocessed the reads, and no DNA is included. The table kept for this sample lists fewer than 90,000 distinct CDR3 sequences. Around 1.6% of the sample is in the top ten clones. Sequencing used naive CXCR3- CD8+ T cells from blood. The cell subset or site label on this specimen signifies: CD45RO-CCR7+CD27+CD95- naive CD8+ T cells lacking CXCR3 (TNR3-). The receptor source for this set is a human donor in good health. Some clones in this sample may be carry-over from other donors' samples.

V and J are TRBV20-1 and TRBJ2-2; without DNA, the TCRdb call of TRBD2 cannot be checked. The CDR3 loop spans 18 amino acids. Germline-derived CDR1 and CDR2 are DFQATT and SNEGSKA (reference sequence). The CDR3 sequence is CSATPGLAGSRGTGELFF.

The rearrangement joins TRBV14 to TRBJ2-7. From germline, CDR1 is SGHDN and CDR2 FVKESK. This CDR3 is 13 amino acids long. CDR3 amino acids: CASSQGLGLEQYF.

The chain recombines TRBV12-3 or TRBV12-4 with TRBJ2-3; with no DNA, the TCRdb D assignment of TRBD1 cannot be verified. The CDR3 spans 18 residues. CDR3 in amino acids: CASSLAPLDRGGTDTQYF.

This chain uses TRBV20-1 with TRBJ2-1; TCRdb proposes TRBD2, but this gene call is untestable without DNA. Germline V gene data show CDR1 as DFQATT and CDR2 as SNEGSKA (reference sequence). The CDR3 spans 17 residues. The CDR3 region is CSARPRGGGRIYNEQFF.

The rearrangement uses TRBV20-1 and TRBJ1-2; TCRdb selects TRBD1, and the lack of DNA leaves this call unchecked. Per the germline V gene, CDR1 is DFQATT and CDR2 is SNEGSKA (reference sequence). The CDR3 extends over 14 amino acids. The CDR3 sequence is CSARGTGINYGYTF.

This rearrangement joins TRBV29-1 to TRBJ2-7. Germline loops: CDR1 SQVTM, CDR2 ANQGSEA. The CDR3 covers 13 residues. The chain's CDR3 is CSVEEGDSYEQYF.

CDR3 region: CASSQGPGTGAAHEQYF. V usage is TRBV4-1 and J usage is TRBJ2-7; TCRdb calls TRBD1, which cannot be checked without DNA. Germline V lookup: CDR1 MGHRA, CDR2 YSYEKL. The CDR3 has 17 residues.

The J gene is TRBJ2-1, the V gene TRBV5-1; no DNA is available, so the TRBD2 call from TCRdb remains unchecked. Germline CDR1 is SGHRS and CDR2 is YFSETQ. CDR3 length: 16 residues. CDR3 loop: CASSYPAGGPYNEQFF.

This rearrangement joins TRBV12-3 or TRBV12-4 to TRBJ2-2; TCRdb's assignment of TRBD2 cannot be checked, as there is no DNA. This CDR3 spans 13 amino acids. The CDR3 loop reads CASRPAGTGELFF.

The V call is TRBV29-1, the J call TRBJ2-7. CDR1 and CDR2 from the germline V gene are SQVTM and ANQGSEA. The CDR3 length is 13 residues. The CDR3 loop is CSVTGGRSYEQYF.

The chain is built from TRBV4-3 and TRBJ2-3. This CDR3 has 17 amino acids. CDR1 is LGHNA, CDR2 YSLEER, per germline. The CDR3 loop reads CASSQDVIVRPTDTQYF.

V is TRBV4-3 and J is TRBJ2-2. The CDR3 contains 12 residues. Germline lookup yields CDR1 LGHNA and CDR2 YSLEER. The CDR3 reads CASSQDLGELFF.

The gene calls are TRBV7-9 and TRBJ2-1; TCRdb's D gene call, TRBD1, goes unchecked for lack of DNA. The CDR3 spans 13 residues. Germline CDR1 reads SEHNR; CDR2 reads FQNEAQ (reference sequence). CDR3 sequence reads: CASSWDPRPEQFF.

This chain uses TRBV2 with TRBJ2-4. Looked up from germline, CDR1 is SNHLY and CDR2 is FYNNEI. This CDR3 has 13 amino acids. The CDR3 here is CASIEVAKNIQYF.

V is TRBV19 and J is TRBJ2-1; TCRdb's D gene call, TRBD1, goes unchecked for lack of DNA. Germline CDR1 LNHDA, CDR2 SQIVND (reference sequence). This CDR3 is 15 amino acids long. The CDR3 reads CASSQGASSYNEQFF.

This chain joins TRBV6-2 or TRBV6-3 and TRBJ1-1; with no DNA, the TCRdb D assignment of TRBD1 cannot be verified. CDR3 length equals 16 residues. Germline CDR1 MNHEY, CDR2 SVGEGT. CDR3 sequence: CASSYAVLGEGTEAFF.

V usage is TRBV28 and J usage is TRBJ2-2; the TCRdb D gene call, TRBD1, has no DNA to confirm it. CDR1 and CDR2 (germline): MDHEN, SYDVKM. The CDR3 is made up of 17 amino acids. The CDR3 region is CASSFLGQGAFTGELFF.

The genes are TRBV4-3 and TRBJ2-5; absent DNA, TCRdb's TRBD1 call cannot be checked. The CDR3 has 17 residues. The V gene's germline CDR1 is LGHNA and CDR2 YSLEER. CDR3 in amino acids: CASSLSVGGRGQETQYF.

The rearrangement joins TRBV6-5 to TRBJ2-7; there is no DNA to check the TCRdb D call of TRBD1. CDR1 and CDR2 (germline): MNHEY, SVGAGI. The CDR3 is 15 residues long. This chain's CDR3 is CASSYFHPGAYEQYF.

This rearrangement joins TRBV9 to TRBJ1-4; the D call from TCRdb, TRBD1, cannot be confirmed without DNA. CDR1 and CDR2 (germline): SGDLS, YYNGEE. The CDR3 runs 14 residues. The CDR3 sequence is CASSARTGAEKLFF.

The J gene is TRBJ2-7, the V gene TRBV6-2 or TRBV6-3; with no DNA, the TCRdb D assignment of TRBD2 cannot be verified. CDR1 MNHEY and CDR2 SVGEGT come from the germline V gene. This CDR3 region has 18 residues. CDR3 protein: CASSHPPEREKLSYEQYF.

The chain uses TRBV20-1 and TRBJ2-7; TCRdb gives TRBD2 as the D gene, but with no DNA this cannot be confirmed. The germline V gene has CDR1 DFQATT and CDR2 SNEGSKA (reference sequence). CDR3 length: 14 amino acids. This CDR3 is CSARIAGIYYEQYF.